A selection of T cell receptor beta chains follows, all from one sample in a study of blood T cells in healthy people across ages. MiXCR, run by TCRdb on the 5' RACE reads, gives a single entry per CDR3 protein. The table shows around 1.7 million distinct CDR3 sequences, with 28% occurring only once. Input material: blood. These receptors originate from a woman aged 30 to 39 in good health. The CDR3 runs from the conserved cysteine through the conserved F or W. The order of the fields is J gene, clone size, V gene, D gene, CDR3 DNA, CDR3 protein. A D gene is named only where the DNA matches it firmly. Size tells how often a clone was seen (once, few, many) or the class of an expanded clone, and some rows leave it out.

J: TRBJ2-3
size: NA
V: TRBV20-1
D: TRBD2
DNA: TGCAGTGCTAAGTTCAGCGGGAGAGTCAGCACAGATACGCAGTATTTT
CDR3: CSAKFSGRVSTDTQYF

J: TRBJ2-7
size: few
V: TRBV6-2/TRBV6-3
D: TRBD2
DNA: TGTGCCAGCAGCCACCCGGGACTAACTACCTACGAGCAGTACTTC
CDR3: CASSHPGLTTYEQYF

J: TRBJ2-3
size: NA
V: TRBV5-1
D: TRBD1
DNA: TGCGCCAGCTCAGGAGCCCAGGGGGCTACAGATACGCAGTATTTT
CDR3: CASSGAQGATDTQYF

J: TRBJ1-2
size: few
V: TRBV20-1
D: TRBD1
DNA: TGCAGTGCTCCAGGGGGCGCGGGTTATGGCTACACCTTC
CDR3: CSAPGGAGYGYTF

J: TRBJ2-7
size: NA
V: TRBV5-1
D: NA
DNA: TGCGCCAGCAGCTTAGTAGGGAATGTCCACGAGCAGTACTTC
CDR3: CASSLVGNVHEQYF

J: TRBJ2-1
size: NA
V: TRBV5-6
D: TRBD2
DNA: TGTGCCAGCAGCTTGTTTCAGCCTAGCGGGTTAGGTGGGACCCAGTTCTTC
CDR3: CASSLFQPSGLGGTQFF

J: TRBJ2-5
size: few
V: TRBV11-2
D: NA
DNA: TGTGCCAGCAGCCCCCAGGGTGGGCGGCAAGAGACCCAGTACTTC
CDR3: CASSPQGGRQETQYF

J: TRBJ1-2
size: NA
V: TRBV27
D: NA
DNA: TGTGCCAGCAGTTTATTGTCCGGCAGGAATAACTATGGCTACACCTTC
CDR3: CASSLLSGRNNYGYTF

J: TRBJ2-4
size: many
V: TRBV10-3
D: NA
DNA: TGTGCCATCAGTGGAGGGGGGGCCAAAAACATTCAGTACTTC
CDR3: CAISGGGAKNIQYF

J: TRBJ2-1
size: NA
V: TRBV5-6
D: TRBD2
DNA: TGTGCCAGCAGCTTGTGGTCGTCTAGCGGAGAGCAGTTCTTC
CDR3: CASSLWSSSGEQFF

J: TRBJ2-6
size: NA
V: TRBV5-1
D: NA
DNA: TGCGCCAGCAGCTTACGTGGAGGGGGGACATATCTGGCCAACGTCCGGACTTTC
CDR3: CASSLRGGGTYLANVRTF

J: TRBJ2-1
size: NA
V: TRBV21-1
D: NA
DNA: TGTGCCAGCTTGACCGACAGGATATTCTACAATGAGCAGTTCTTC
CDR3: CASLTDRIFYNEQFF

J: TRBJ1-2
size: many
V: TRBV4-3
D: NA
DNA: TGCGCCAGCAGCCTTGACAGTAGGGGGGGCGATGGCTACACCTTC
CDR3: CASSLDSRGGDGYTF

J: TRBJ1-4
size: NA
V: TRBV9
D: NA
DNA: TGTGCCAGCAGCGTAGGACGGGGAAATGAAAAACTGTTTTTT
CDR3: CASSVGRGNEKLFF

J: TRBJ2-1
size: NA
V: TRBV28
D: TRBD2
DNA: TGTGCCAGCAGTCCATTAACGACTAGCGGGGGGTACTACAATGAGCAGTTCTTC
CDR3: CASSPLTTSGGYYNEQFF

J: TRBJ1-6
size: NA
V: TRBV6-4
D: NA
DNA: TGTGCCAGCAGCCGTGAGGAGGGGGAAAATTCACCCCTCCACTTT
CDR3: CASSREEGENSPLHF

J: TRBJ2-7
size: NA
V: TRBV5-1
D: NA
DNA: TGCACCAGCAGTCTCCGAGTAATAAGCGGGCGACCCTACGAGCAGTACTTC
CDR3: CTSSLRVISGRPYEQYF

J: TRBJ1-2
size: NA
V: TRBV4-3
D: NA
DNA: TGCGCCGGCAGCCTGACGAATGAAGAGAGTAGTGGCTACACCTTC
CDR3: CAGSLTNEESSGYTF

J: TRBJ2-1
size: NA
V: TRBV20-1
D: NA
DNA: TGCAGTGCCATGCCCCCGGGCAACACCTACAATGAGCAGTTCTTC
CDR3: CSAMPPGNTYNEQFF

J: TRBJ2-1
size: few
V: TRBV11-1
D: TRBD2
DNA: TGTGCCAGCAGCTTAGATTGGACTAGCTTGAATGAGCAGTTCTTC
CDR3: CASSLDWTSLNEQFF

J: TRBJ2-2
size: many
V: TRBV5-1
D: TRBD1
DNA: TGTGCCAGCAGCTTGGGACAGGGGGCAACCGGGGAGCTGTTTTTT
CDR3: CASSLGQGATGELFF

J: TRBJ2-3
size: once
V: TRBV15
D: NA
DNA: TGTGCCACCAGCGGGGGGGCCGGCACAGATACGCAGTATTTT
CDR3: CATSGGAGTDTQYF

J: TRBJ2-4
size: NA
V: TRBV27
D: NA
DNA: TGTGCCAGCAGCTACGCAGGGAGCCTAGCCAAAAACATTCAGTACTTC
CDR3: CASSYAGSLAKNIQYF

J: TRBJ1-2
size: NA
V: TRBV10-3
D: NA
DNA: TGTGCCATCATTGAGTCGAGCGGCTTCTATGGCTACACCTTC
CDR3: CAIIESSGFYGYTF

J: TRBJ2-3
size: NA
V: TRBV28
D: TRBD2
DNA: TGTGCCAGCAGGACCCTAGCGGGGGGGAAAACAGATACGCAGTATTTT
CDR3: CASRTLAGGKTDTQYF

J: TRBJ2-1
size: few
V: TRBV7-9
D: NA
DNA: TGTGCCAGCAGGGCCCAGACGGAATACAATGAGCAGTTCTTC
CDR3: CASRAQTEYNEQFF

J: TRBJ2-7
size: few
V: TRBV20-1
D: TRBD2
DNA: TGCAGTGCTAGAGATAAAAGTGCGGGGGGCTACGGGCAGTACTTC
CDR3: CSARDKSAGGYGQYF

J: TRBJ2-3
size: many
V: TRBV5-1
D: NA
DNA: TGCGCCAGCAGCCCGACACTAGGCACAGATACGCAGTATTTT
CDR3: CASSPTLGTDTQYF

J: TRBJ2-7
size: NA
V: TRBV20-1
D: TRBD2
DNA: TGCAGTGCTAGAGGAACTAGCGGGATCCTATTATCCTACGAGCAGTACTTC
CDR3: CSARGTSGILLSYEQYF

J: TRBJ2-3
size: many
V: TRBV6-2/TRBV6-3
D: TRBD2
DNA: TGTGCCAGCGGACTAGCGGCCACAGATACGCAGTATTTT
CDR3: CASGLAATDTQYF

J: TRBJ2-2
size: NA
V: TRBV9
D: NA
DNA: TGTGCCAGCAGCGAAGGTAGCACCGGGGAGCTGTTTTTT
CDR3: CASSEGSTGELFF

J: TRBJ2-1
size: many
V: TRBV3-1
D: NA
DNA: TGTGCCAGCAGTCACGCAGGGTTGAGGCAGTTCTTC
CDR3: CASSHAGLRQFF

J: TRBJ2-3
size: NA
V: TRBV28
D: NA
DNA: TGTGCCAGCAGTTTCCGGGACATGTTGGGAGATACGCAGTATTTT
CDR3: CASSFRDMLGDTQYF

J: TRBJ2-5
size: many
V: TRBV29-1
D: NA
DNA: TGCAGCGTTGAAGACCCAGGATACCAAGAGACCCAGTACTTC
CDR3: CSVEDPGYQETQYF

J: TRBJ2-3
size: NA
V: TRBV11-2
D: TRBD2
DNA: TGTGCCAGCAGCGAGGGACTAGCGGGAAACACAGATACGCAGTATTTT
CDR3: CASSEGLAGNTDTQYF

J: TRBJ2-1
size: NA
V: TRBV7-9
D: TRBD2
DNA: TGTGCCAGCAGCACGAGACTAGCCAGGGCCAATGAGCAGTTCTTC
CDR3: CASSTRLARANEQFF

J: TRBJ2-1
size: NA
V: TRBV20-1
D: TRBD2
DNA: TGCAGTGCCAGGGCCCTCACGGGAGGGCCGTCCAATGAGCAGTTCTTC
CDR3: CSARALTGGPSNEQFF

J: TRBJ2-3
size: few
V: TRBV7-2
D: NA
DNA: TGTGCCAGCAGATCCCGGGGTGCGAATACGCAGTATTTT
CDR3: CASRSRGANTQYF

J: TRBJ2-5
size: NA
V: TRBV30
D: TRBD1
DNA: TGTGCCTGGAGTTTCGGACAGGGGGCCTTCCAAGAGACCCAGTACTTC
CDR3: CAWSFGQGAFQETQYF

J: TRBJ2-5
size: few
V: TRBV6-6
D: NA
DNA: TGTGCCAGCAGTTACGCGCAGACAGGGAGGGAGACCCAGTACTTC
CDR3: CASSYAQTGRETQYF

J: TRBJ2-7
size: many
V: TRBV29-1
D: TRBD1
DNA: TGCAGCGTTTACGGGACAGGAGACTACGAGCAGTACTTC
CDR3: CSVYGTGDYEQYF

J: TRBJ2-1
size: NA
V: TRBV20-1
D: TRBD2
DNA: TGCAGTGCCAACTTAGCGGGAGCGGTCAATGAGCAGTTCTTC
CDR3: CSANLAGAVNEQFF

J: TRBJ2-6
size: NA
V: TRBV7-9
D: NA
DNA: TGTGCCAGCACCTGGCCGGGGTCTGGGGCCAACGTCCTGACTTTC
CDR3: CASTWPGSGANVLTF